This record looks at one T cell receptor beta chain sequence and its context. No antigen is known for it. The PCR was carried out with 60 Vbeta primers and 13 Jbeta primers. Assay used: immunoSEQ multiplex PCR; TCRdb lists only in-frame clones, some missing. Of approximately 130,000 clones detected, approximately 81% appear once; the ten largest clones hold about 0.74%. This sample is drawn from a study of cytomegalovirus exposure and HLA in healthy donors. Whole-study results and caveats: An analysis that came later showed most CMV-associated TCR beta chains appearing HLA-restricted. A link between a missense DCLRE1C variant and TCR beta V- and J-gene trimming emerged from a later analysis. A few V segments could not be told apart, such as TRBV6-2 and TRBV6-3, and were left out. In an earlier analysis, in some 500 donors, most V segments appeared productive either ~87% or ~30% of the time.

CDR3 size: 13 residues. Germline V CDR1 and CDR2: SGHVS, FNYEAQ. The V and J ends lost 5 bases and 4 bases respectively, with 9 bases between them. This chain connects TRBV7-6 to TRBJ1-3, with D possibly being TRBD1 (5 bases). The source material was PBMCs. This sequence was found in a man younger than 30 in good health and CMV-seronegative. CDR3: CASSRAGGNTIYF. The CDR3 region has the DNA TGTGCCAGCAGCCGGGCAGGGGGAAACACCATATATTTT.